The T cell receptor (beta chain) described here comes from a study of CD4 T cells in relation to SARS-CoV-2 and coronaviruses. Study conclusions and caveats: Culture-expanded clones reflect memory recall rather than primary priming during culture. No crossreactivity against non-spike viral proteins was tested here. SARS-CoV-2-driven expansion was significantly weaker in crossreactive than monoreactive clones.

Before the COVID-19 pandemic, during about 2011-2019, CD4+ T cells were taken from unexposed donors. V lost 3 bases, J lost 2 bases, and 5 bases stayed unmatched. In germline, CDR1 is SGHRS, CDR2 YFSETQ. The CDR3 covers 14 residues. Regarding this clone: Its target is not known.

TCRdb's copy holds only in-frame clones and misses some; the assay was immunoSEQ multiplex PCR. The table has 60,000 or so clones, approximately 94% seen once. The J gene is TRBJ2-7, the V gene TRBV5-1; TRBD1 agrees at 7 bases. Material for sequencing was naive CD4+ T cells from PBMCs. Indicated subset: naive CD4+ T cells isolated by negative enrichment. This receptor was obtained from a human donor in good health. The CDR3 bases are TGCGCCAGCAGCTCCGGGACAGCTACCTACGAGCAGTACTTC. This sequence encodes CASSSGTATYEQYF.